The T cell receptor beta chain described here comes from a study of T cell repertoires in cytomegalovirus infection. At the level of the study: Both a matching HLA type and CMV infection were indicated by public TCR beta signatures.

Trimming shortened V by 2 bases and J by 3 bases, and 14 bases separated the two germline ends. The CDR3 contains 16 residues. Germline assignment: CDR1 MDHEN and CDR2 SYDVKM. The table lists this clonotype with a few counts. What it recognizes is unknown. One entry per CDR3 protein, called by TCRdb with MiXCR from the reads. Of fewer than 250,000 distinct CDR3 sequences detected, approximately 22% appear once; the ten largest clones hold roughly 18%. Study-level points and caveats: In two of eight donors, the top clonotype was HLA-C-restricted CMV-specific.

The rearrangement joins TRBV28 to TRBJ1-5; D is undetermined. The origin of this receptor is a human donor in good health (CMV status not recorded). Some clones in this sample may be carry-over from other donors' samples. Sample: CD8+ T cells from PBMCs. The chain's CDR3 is CASSLRIRTLNQPQHF. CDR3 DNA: TGTGCCAGCAGTTTAAGGATCCGGACGCTCAATCAGCCCCAGCATTTT.